The T cell receptor beta chain described here comes from a study of blood T cells in healthy people across ages. Study outcomes and limitations: In older individuals, TCR beta diversity per million T cells was lower, falling roughly linearly with age.

CDR1 and CDR2 from the germline V gene are GTSNPN and SVGIG (reference sequence). V lost 5 bases and J 3 bases, leaving 16 bases between the germline ends. The CDR3 loop spans 14 amino acids. Comment on this clonotype: The antigen is unknown.

With a J-beta primer mix and a sample-barcoded 5' primer, a second PCR ran about 7 to 11 cycles. TCRdb re-derived calls from the 5' RACE reads in MiXCR, one entry per CDR3 protein. The data show hundreds of thousands of distinct CDR3 sequences, 50% to 65% seen once. The sequenced sample was blood. This chain joins TRBV30 and TRBJ2-5, with D perhaps being TRBD1 or TRBD2 (5 bases each). This receptor was identified in a man aged 80 or over in good health. The chain's CDR3 is CAWRRGLGEETQYF. CDR3 sequence (DNA): TGTGCCTGGCGCCGCGGTTTGGGGGAAGAGACCCAGTACTTC.